The 10 T cell receptor beta chains in this list originate from one sample, sequenced in a study of cytotoxic CD8 clonotypes in ibrutinib-treated CLL. The assay was immunoSEQ multiplex PCR, and TCRdb's table has in-frame clones only and misses some. Here the sample spans 45,000 to 55,000 clones, approximately 50% being singletons. The sequences come from PBMCs, collected after 12 months of ibrutinib treatment. These receptors were taken from a human donor with chronic lymphocytic leukemia.

In its sample, this clone was seen many times. V and J are TRBV27 and TRBJ2-1, with a tentative D call TRBD2 (5 bases). The CDR3 extends over 13 amino acids. The germline V and J ends were trimmed by 2 bases and 8 bases, with 10 bases remaining between them. Per germline, CDR1 MNHEY and CDR2 SMNVEV (reference sequence). The CDR3 protein is CASSLGSVHEQFF. The CDR3 DNA sequence: TGTGCCAGCAGTTTAGGTAGCGTCCATGAGCAGTTCTTC.

The rearrangement joins TRBV15 to TRBJ2-7, with 9 bases matching TRBD1. V was clipped by 3 bases and J by 3 bases; unmatched bases: 6. The germline gives CDR1 LNHNV, CDR2 YYDKDF (reference sequence). The CDR3 is 15 residues long. The CDR3, as DNA: TGTGCCACCAGCAGGGGACCGGGACAGGGCTACGAGCAGTACTTC. Its translation is CATSRGPGQGYEQYF.

The chain joins TRBV4-1 to TRBJ1-2, with D perhaps matching TRBD1 (6 bases). Trimming shortened V by 0 bases and J by 1 base, and 15 bases separated the two germline ends. This CDR3 is built from 17 residues. Germline CDR1 and CDR2: MGHRA and YSYEKL. CDR3 amino acids: CASSQDRDTSLNYGYTF. The CDR3 nucleotides read TGCGCCAGCAGCCAAGATCGGGACACGAGCCTTAACTATGGCTACACCTTC.

The chain links TRBV13 to TRBJ2-1, with D uncertain. The CDR3 extends over 14 amino acids. V was trimmed by 3 bases and J by 1 base, leaving 7 bases between them. Germline V lookup: CDR1 PRHDT, CDR2 FYEKMQ (reference sequence). The DNA of the CDR3 is TGTGCCAGCAGCTTCCGGGTGTCCTACAATGAGCAGTTCTTC. This gives the protein CASSFRVSYNEQFF.

This sequence joins TRBV7-2 and TRBJ1-5; D uncertain. Germline CDR1 SGHTA, CDR2 FQGNSA. V gave up 1 base and J gave up 4 bases, with 5 bases separating them. This CDR3 region has 13 residues. CDR3 protein: CASSLGKNQPQHF. The CDR3 nucleotides read TGTGCCAGCAGCTTAGGGAAAAATCAGCCCCAGCATTTT.

This clone was found many times. This chain joins TRBV27 and TRBJ2-7, with D possibly TRBD2 on 6 matching bases. Germline CDR1 and CDR2: MNHEY and SMNVEV (reference sequence). V lost 3 bases, J lost 6 bases, and 12 bases lay in between. The CDR3 runs 13 residues. CDR3 residues: CASSFLRGGEQYF. In nucleotides, the CDR3 is TGTGCCAGCAGTTTTCTTCGGGGAGGCGAGCAGTACTTC.

For this clone: At one of its ends the junction is not consistent with the germline gene, which may arise from a read error. V gene TRBV30 combines with J gene TRBJ1-2; unclear D gene. Germline assignment: CDR1 GTSNPN and CDR2 SVGIG (reference sequence). The CDR3 contains 9 residues. CDR3 bases: TGTGCCTGGAGTCCTCCAGTCTGCTTC. It codes for CAWSPPVCF.

This chain uses TRBV27 with TRBJ1-1; 10 positions agree with TRBD1. The germline V gene encodes CDR1 MNHEY and CDR2 SMNVEV (reference sequence). The CDR3 spans 16 residues. V trimming: 7 bases; J trimming: 1 base; junction bases outside the gene matches: 9. CDR3 loop: CASKPGQGIRNTEAFF. As DNA, the CDR3 is TGTGCCAGCAAACCGGGACAGGGGATTAGGAACACTGAAGCTTTCTTT.

This clone has more than one count but fewer than ten. The rearrangement uses TRBV7-3 and TRBJ2-5, with TRBD2 matching over 9 bases. The CDR3 is made up of 16 amino acids. J was trimmed by 0 bases and V by 1 base; bases with no gene match: 3. The germline V gene encodes CDR1 SGHTA and CDR2 FQGTGA. The CDR3 spells CASSLRAGGYQETQYF. As DNA, the CDR3 is TGTGCCAGCAGCTTAAGAGCGGGAGGCTACCAAGAGACCCAGTACTTC. Complete variable domain (other parts from reference TRBV7-3 and TRBJ2-5): GAGVSQTPSNKVTEKGKYVELRCDPISGHTALYWYRQSLGQGPEFLIYFQGTGAADDSGLPNDRFFAVRPEGSVSTLKIQRTERGDSAVYLCASSLRAGGYQETQYFGPGTRLLVL.

This clone has at least ten counts. The rearrangement uses TRBV4-1 and TRBJ1-1, with no clear D. The CDR3 covers 14 residues. The germline V and J ends were trimmed by 0 bases and 10 bases, with 15 bases remaining between them. Germline V lookup: CDR1 MGHRA, CDR2 YSYEKL. CDR3 protein: CASSQEELAGGAFF. DNA for the CDR3: TGCGCCAGCAGCCAAGAAGAATTAGCCGGTGGAGCTTTCTTT.